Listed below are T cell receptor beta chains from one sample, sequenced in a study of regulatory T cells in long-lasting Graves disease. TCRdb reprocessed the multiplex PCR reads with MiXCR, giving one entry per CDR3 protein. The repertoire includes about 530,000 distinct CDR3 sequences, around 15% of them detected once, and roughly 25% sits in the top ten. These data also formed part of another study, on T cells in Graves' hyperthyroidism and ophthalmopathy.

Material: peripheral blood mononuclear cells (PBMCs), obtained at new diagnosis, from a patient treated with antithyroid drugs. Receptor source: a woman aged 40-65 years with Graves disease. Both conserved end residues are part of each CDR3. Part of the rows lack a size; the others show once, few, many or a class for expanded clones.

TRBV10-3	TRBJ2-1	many	CAIKSGPAGVGNEQFF
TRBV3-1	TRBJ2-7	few	CASSLLEQGYEQYF
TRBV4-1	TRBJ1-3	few	CARQQGTATIYF
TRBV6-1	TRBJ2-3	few	CASSLGGGMADTQYF
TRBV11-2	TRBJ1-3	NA	CASSHSDSLSGNTIYF
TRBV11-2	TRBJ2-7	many	CASSLVGILSYEQYF
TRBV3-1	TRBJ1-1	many	CASSHQGGWEAFF
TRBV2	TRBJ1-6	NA	CASTGQGFNSPLHF
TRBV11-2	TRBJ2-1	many	CASSDSRGGSGEQFF
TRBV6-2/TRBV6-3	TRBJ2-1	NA	CASSYSSGALNEQFF
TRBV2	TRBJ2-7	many	CASRGPGTTNFYEQYF
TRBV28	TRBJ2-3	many	CASSTLGYWADTQYF
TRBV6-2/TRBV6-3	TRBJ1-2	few	CASRSSPGTGGEGYGYTF
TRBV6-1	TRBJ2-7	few	CASIMDGTYEQYF
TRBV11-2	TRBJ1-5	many	CASSLGPRAQEPQHF
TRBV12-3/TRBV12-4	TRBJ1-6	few	CASSSGFQALHF
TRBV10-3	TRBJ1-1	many	CAISAGQGGTEAFF
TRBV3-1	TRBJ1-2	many	CASSQGSNYGYTF
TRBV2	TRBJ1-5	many	CASSDGGHNQPQHF
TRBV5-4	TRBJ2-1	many	CASAGGGTTNEQFF
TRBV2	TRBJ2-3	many	CASSEGFGGGSTDTQYF
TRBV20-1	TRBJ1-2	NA	CSALRGYGYTF
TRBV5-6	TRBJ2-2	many	CASSLWNTGELFF
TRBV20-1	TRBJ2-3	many	CSADGEAGGFTDTQYF
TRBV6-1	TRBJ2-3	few	CASRGGGITDTQYF
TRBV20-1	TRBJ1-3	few	CSATPGGAVGNTIYF
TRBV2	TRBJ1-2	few	CASTGREEANYGYTF
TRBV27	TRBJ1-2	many	CASSPNLDSYGYTF
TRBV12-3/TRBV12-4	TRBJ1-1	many	CASKKPPQNTEAFF
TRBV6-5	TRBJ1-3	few	CASRLTNGGPGNTIYF
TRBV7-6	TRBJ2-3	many	CASSLWDTQYF
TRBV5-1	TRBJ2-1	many	CASSLDRGRGNEQFF
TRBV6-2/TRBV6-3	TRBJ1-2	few	CASSGQGASYYGYTF
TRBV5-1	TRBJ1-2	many	CASSLEGLGYYGYTF
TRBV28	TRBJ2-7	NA	CASSFTGGAEQYF
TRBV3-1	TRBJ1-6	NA	CASSQSGSNSPLHF
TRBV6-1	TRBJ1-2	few	CASSLTGLNYGYTF
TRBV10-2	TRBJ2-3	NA	CASTPGQLTDTQYF
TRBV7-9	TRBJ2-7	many	CASSQSGTQAEQYF
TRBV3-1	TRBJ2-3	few	CASSQGTGTKDTQYF
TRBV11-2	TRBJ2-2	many	CASSLGDAGELFF
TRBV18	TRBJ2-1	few	CASSSVSSGYNNEQFF
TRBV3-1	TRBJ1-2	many	CASSGQDYGYTF
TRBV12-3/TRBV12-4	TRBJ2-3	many	CASSQTDTDTQYF
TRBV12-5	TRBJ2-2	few	CASGPTTGELFF
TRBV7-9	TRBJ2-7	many	CASSDSSSYEQYF